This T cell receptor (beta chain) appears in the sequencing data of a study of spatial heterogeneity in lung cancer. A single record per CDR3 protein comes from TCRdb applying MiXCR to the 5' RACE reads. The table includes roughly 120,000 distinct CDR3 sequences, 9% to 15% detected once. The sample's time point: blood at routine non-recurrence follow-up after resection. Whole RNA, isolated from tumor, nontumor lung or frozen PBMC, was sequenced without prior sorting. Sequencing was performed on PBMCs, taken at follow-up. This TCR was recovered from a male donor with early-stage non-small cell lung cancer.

In nucleotides, the CDR3 is TGCGCCAGCAGCTTGGAAAGCGGGGGTTACAATGAGCAGTTCTTC. Translation gives CASSLESGGYNEQFF. The chain has TRBV5-1 and TRBJ2-1, with 8 bases fitting TRBD2. The CDR3 totals 15 residues. Trimming at V came to 0 bases and at J to 4 bases, leaving 3 bases not matched to a gene. Germline values: CDR1 SGHRS, CDR2 YFSETQ.